This section outlines one T cell receptor (beta chain) sequence together with its context. Its target is unknown. Cells were stimulated with CMV-infected fibroblast lysates at 10 ug/mL. Sorting of responding CD4+ T cells relied on upregulated CD40 ligand together with CD69. This sample stems from a study of persistence of HIV-infected CD4 T cells. Germline V gene lookup returns CDR1 LGHNT and CDR2 FRNRAP. This CDR3 contains 12 residues. Trimming removed 7 bases at V and 3 bases at J, with 10 bases between. Study findings and constraints: Within sorted populations, more oligoclonal TCRs accompanied more oligoclonal proviruses.

Sequencing used immunoSEQ version 4 in survey mode. Produced via immunoSEQ multiplex PCR; TCRdb's table is partial and in-frame only. Of under 9,000 clones listed, about 80% are singletons. The V gene is TRBV12-5, the J gene TRBJ2-7, with D possibly TRBD1 on 5 matching bases. This TCR was recovered from an adult woman with HIV who was CMV-seropositive. Source: CD4+ T cells sorted from PBMCs after approximately 19-hour stimulation, taken from a patient who received antiretroviral therapy. The CDR3 bases are TGTGCTAGTGCCCCTGACAGCTACGAGCAGTACTTC. Translation: CASAPDSYEQYF.